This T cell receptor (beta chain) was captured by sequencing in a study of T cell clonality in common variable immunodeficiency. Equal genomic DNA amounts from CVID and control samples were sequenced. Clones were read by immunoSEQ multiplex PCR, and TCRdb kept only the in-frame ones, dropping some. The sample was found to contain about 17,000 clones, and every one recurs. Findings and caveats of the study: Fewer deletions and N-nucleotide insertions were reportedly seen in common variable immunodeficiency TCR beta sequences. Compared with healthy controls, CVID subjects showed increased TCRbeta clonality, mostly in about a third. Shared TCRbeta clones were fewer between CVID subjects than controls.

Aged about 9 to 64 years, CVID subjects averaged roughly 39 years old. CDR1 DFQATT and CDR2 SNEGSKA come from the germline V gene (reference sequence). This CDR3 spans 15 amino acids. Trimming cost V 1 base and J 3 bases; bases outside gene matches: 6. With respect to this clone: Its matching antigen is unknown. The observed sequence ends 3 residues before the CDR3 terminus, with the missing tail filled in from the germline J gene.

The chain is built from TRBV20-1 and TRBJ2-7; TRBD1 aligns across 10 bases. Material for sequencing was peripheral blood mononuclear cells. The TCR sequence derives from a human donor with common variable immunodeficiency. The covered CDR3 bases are TGCAGTGCTAGAGCTGGGACAGGGGCTAGCTACGAG. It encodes CSARAGTGASYE. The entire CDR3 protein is CSARAGTGASYEQYF.